This T cell receptor (beta chain) stems from a study of blood T cell repertoires in COVID-19. As for the study in general: COVID-19 samples, acute and convalescent, were from the United States, Italy and Spain. From T cells, B-cell-depleted T cells, or PBMCs came the material, which was cDNA or gDNA.

Authors' data handling: Reference gene primer amplification in the assay estimated nucleated cell counts. The protocol was immunoSEQ multiplex PCR, while the TCRdb copy is restricted to in-frame clones and leaves out a portion. That table is the source of V, J and clone size, and D and trimming were worked out from the DNA. The profile covers 220,000 or so clones, with less than 85% appearing a single time and 5.5% to 7% taken by the ten largest. Trimming removed 4 bases from V and 9 bases from J; junction bases left unmatched: 6. This CDR3 comprises 15 residues. The V gene's germline CDR1 is SGHKS and CDR2 YYEKEE (reference sequence).

This sequence was found in a woman in her 70s with acute or convalescent COVID-19. This chain links TRBV5-5 with TRBJ1-6; 11 positions match TRBD1. The sample was peripheral blood. As DNA, the CDR3 is TGTGCCAGCAGCGCGGGACAGGGGGGCGGTTCACCCCTCCACTTT. Residues: CASSAGQGGGSPLHF.